These 31 T cell receptor beta chains came from one sample sequenced in a study of T-cell reconstitution after alpha-beta-depleted transplantation in children. Unique molecular identifiers were incorporated into the prepared TCRbeta library. TCRdb used MiXCR to reprocess the PCR reads, holding one entry per CDR3 protein. Of hundreds of thousands of distinct CDR3 sequences in the sample, about a sixth were seen once. This specimen was PBMCs, mostly from graft donor cells, taken 360 days after TCRalphabeta/CD19-depleted stem cell transplant. The receptors derive from a male patient between 2 and 10 years old who had a stem cell transplant for acute lymphoblastic leukemia, so the T cells may come from the graft donor.

The chain couples TRBV2 to TRBJ1-2; the D gene is possibly TRBD1 (6 bases). Germline V gene data show CDR1 as SNHLY and CDR2 as FYNNEI. V lost 8 bases and J 4 bases, leaving 11 bases between the germline ends. The CDR3 runs to 12 residues. CDR3 residues: CASGNRVYGYTF. The DNA for the CDR3 is TGTGCCAGCGGAAACAGGGTCTATGGCTACACCTTC.

This clonotype showed up just a few times. V usage is TRBV15 and J usage is TRBJ2-7; maybe TRBD1 (6 bases). The CDR3 totals 16 residues. The V gene lost 2 bases and the J gene lost 3 bases, with 17 bases spanning the gap. CDR1 and CDR2 (germline): LNHNV, YYDKDF (reference sequence). CDR3 in DNA: TGTGCCACCAGCAGAAGTCCCGGGGTGGACAGCTACGAGCAGTACTTC. As protein: CATSRSPGVDSYEQYF.

This chain links TRBV4-2 with TRBJ2-5; D gene ambiguous. V shed 3 bases and J shed 5 bases, with 7 bases lying between them. The CDR3 runs 12 residues. Germline V CDR1 and CDR2: LGHNA, YNFKEQ. CDR3: CASSHGVETQYF. In DNA form, the CDR3 reads TGTGCCAGCAGCCATGGGGTGGAGACCCAGTACTTC.

The chain links TRBV2 to TRBJ2-2; D may be TRBD2 (6 bases). Trimming took off 6 bases at V and 2 bases at J, with 10 bases between the two ends. The CDR3 spans 14 residues. Germline CDR1 SNHLY, CDR2 FYNNEI. The CDR3 loop is CASSPGENTGELFF. The CDR3 bases are TGTGCCAGCAGCCCGGGGGAAAACACCGGGGAGCTGTTTTTT.

The chain recombines TRBV7-2 with TRBJ2-5; 8 bases match TRBD1. V shed 3 bases, J shed 5 bases, and the junction held 8 bases outside the gene matches. The CDR3 runs to 15 residues. Germline V gene data show CDR1 as SGHTA and CDR2 as FQGNSA. The CDR3 loop is CASSFRDRFMETQYF. CDR3 coding DNA: TGTGCCAGCAGCTTCCGGGACAGGTTCATGGAGACCCAGTACTTC. The full variable domain, rest sourced from reference TRBV7-2 and TRBJ2-5, is GAGVSQSPSNKVTEKGKDVELRCDPISGHTALYWYRQSLGQGLEFLIYFQGNSAPDKSGLPSDRFSAERTGGSVSTLTIQRTQQEDSAVYLCASSFRDRFMETQYFGPGTRLLVL.

This clonotype occurred a few times. The V call is TRBV5-1, the J call TRBJ2-3; TRBD2 matches at 16 bases. The germline V gene encodes CDR1 SGHRS and CDR2 YFSETQ. CDR3 length equals 17 residues. V gave up 4 bases and J gave up 3 bases; unmatched junction bases: 5. CDR3 loop: CASSPGLAGGWTDTQYF. The CDR3 bases are TGCGCCAGCAGCCCGGGACTAGCGGGGGGGTGGACAGATACGCAGTATTTT.

There are a few counts of this clonotype. For the CDR3, the DNA is TGTGCCATCAGTGAGTCGGTACTAGCAGAGACCCAGTACTTC. Residues: CAISESVLAETQYF. The chain carries TRBV10-3 and TRBJ2-5; perhaps TRBD2 as D (6 bases). The V gene's germline CDR1 is ENHRY and CDR2 SYGVKD. This CDR3 has 14 amino acids. V lost 0 bases and J 4 bases, leaving 9 bases between the germline ends.

Many counts were recorded for this clonotype. The chain recombines TRBV4-1 with TRBJ2-5; D unresolved. In germline, CDR1 is MGHRA, CDR2 YSYEKL. The CDR3 runs to 13 residues. The V gene lost 4 bases and the J gene lost 2 bases, with 8 bases spanning the gap. CDR3 in amino acids: CASSLGQQETQYF. Written as DNA, the CDR3 is TGCGCCAGCAGCCTAGGGCAGCAAGAGACCCAGTACTTC.

The chain uses TRBV7-2 and TRBJ2-2; D gene uncertain. Looked up from germline, CDR1 is SGHTA and CDR2 is FQGNSA. CDR3 length equals 15 residues. The V end lost 5 bases, the J end lost 4 bases, and 14 bases lay between the germline ends. CDR3 nucleotide sequence: TGTGCCAGCAGCCCACCCGGGTTGACCACCGGGGAGCTGTTTTTT. It is translated as CASSPPGLTTGELFF.

The rearrangement links TRBV27 to TRBJ2-1; D possibly corresponds to TRBD2 (6 bases). V lost 7 bases and J 7 bases, leaving 20 bases between the germline ends. The CDR3 spans 15 residues. Germline CDR1 is MNHEY and CDR2 is SMNVEV (reference sequence). CDR3 DNA sequence: TGTGCCAGCACCCTCGATTGGGGGGTCGGGAATGAGCAGTTCTTC. Protein product: CASTLDWGVGNEQFF.

The rearrangement links TRBV4-3 to TRBJ2-3; 7 bases are shared with TRBD2. This CDR3 has 17 amino acids. Losses at the gene ends were 3 bases for V and 2 bases for J; bases not matched to a gene: 11. Germline CDR1 and CDR2: LGHNA and YSLEER. The CDR3 region has the DNA TGCGCCAGCAGCCATTATAGCGCGAGCGGGGACACAGATACGCAGTATTTT. Amino acids: CASSHYSASGDTDTQYF.

CDR3 sequence reads: CSASLTGAGYEQYF. In DNA, the CDR3 is TGCAGTGCTAGCCTAACAGGGGCCGGCTACGAGCAGTACTTC. The V and J genes are TRBV20-1 and TRBJ2-7; 7 bases match TRBD1. This CDR3 has 14 residues. Germline values: CDR1 DFQATT, CDR2 SNEGSKA (reference sequence). V trimming: 3 bases; J trimming: 3 bases; junction bases outside the gene matches: 8.

This clonotype was detected many times. This chain links TRBV6-2 or TRBV6-3 with TRBJ2-2; D ambiguous. V was pared by 0 bases and J by 2 bases, with 13 bases between. Germline values: CDR1 MNHEY, CDR2 SVGEGT. The CDR3 length is 17 residues. DNA of the CDR3: TGTGCCAGCAGTTACTCCTTGCGGCAGGCCAACACCGGGGAGCTGTTTTTT. Residues: CASSYSLRQANTGELFF.

This clonotype has a handful of counts. The chain employs TRBV25-1 and TRBJ2-7; no definite D call. Germline CDR1 reads MGHDK; CDR2 reads SYGVNS. The CDR3 is 13 amino acids. V shed 4 bases and J shed 5 bases, with 12 bases lying between them. DNA of the CDR3: TGTGCCAGCAGTGGTGGATGGTGGGACGAGCAGTACTTC. This sequence encodes CASSGGWWDEQYF.

This clonotype was recorded once. This chain links TRBV5-6 with TRBJ1-5; 8 bases agree with TRBD1. V lost 2 bases and J lost 5; bases outside the gene matches: 6. Germline CDR1 reads SGHDT; CDR2 reads YYEEEE. The CDR3 spans 15 residues. The CDR3 sequence is CASSLGGTGDQPQHF. CDR3 bases: TGTGCCAGCAGCTTAGGGGGGACAGGTGATCAGCCCCAGCATTTT.

The CDR3: CASSLATWNTEAFF. The CDR3 region has the DNA TGCGCCAGCAGCTTGGCCACGTGGAACACTGAAGCTTTCTTT. The chain joins TRBV5-1 to TRBJ1-1; the D is unclear. CDR1 SGHRS and CDR2 YFSETQ come from the germline V gene. The germline V and J ends were trimmed by 0 bases and 1 base, with 7 bases remaining between them. This CDR3 comprises 14 residues.

The V call is TRBV30, the J call TRBJ1-1; D is perhaps TRBD1 (5 bases). The CDR3 consists of 14 residues. Germline assignment: CDR1 GTSNPN and CDR2 SVGIG (reference sequence). The V gene lost 5 bases and the J gene lost 4 bases, with 17 bases spanning the gap. The CDR3 DNA sequence: TGTGCCTGGGGGATTCAGGGATATAGCACTGAAGCTTTCTTT. It specifies CAWGIQGYSTEAFF.

CDR3 amino acids: CASSPGQGLGTQYF. CDR3 DNA: TGCGCCAGCAGCCCCGGGCAGGGCCTAGGGACCCAGTACTTC. The chain links TRBV5-1 to TRBJ2-5; a weak D match, TRBD1 (5 bases). The CDR3 covers 14 residues. With 4 bases removed from V and 7 bases from J, the gap between germline ends came to 17 bases. Per the germline V gene, CDR1 is SGHRS and CDR2 is YFSETQ.

This clonotype was seen more than once but under ten times. The V and J genes are TRBV7-9 and TRBJ2-5, with TRBD2 identical over 10 bases. The CDR3 has 17 residues. After removal of 3 bases from V and 5 bases from J, the junction contained 12 bases not matched to a gene. Germline V gene lookup returns CDR1 SEHNR and CDR2 FQNEAQ (reference sequence). CDR3 protein: CASSFSSQRGGQETQYF. CDR3 nucleotide sequence: TGTGCCAGCAGCTTTTCATCTCAGCGGGGGGGCCAGGAGACCCAGTACTTC.

This clonotype was recorded a few times. In DNA, the CDR3 is TGCAGCGTTGAAGCCCAAGGACAGGCAGCGTTTAACTATGGCTACACCTTC. Its translation: CSVEAQGQAAFNYGYTF. The chain carries TRBV29-1 and TRBJ1-2, with 7 bases aligning to TRBD1. V lost 1 base and J lost 1; bases outside the gene matches: 12. This CDR3 region has 17 residues. Germline CDR1 SQVTM, CDR2 ANQGSEA.

The V gene is TRBV3-1, the J gene TRBJ2-7; TRBD2 matches at 7 bases. The junction had 10 bases not matched to a gene; V was cut back by 4 bases and J by 4 bases. Germline CDR1 reads LGHDT; CDR2 reads YNNKEL (reference sequence). CDR3 length equals 15 residues. The CDR3 DNA reads as TGTGCCAGCAGCCGGTACGGGACTACGAAATACGAGCAGTACTTC. Its translation: CASSRYGTTKYEQYF.

The rearrangement uses TRBV19 and TRBJ2-7; 7 nucleotides agree with TRBD2. Germline CDR1 and CDR2: LNHDA and SQIVND (reference sequence). The trim removed 6 bases at V and 2 bases at J, leaving 10 bases unmatched. The CDR3 spans 15 residues. The CDR3 DNA reads TGTGCCAGTAGCACCCAGCGGGGCCCCCCCTACGAGCAGTACTTC. It is translated as CASSTQRGPPYEQYF.

The V call is TRBV6-5, the J call TRBJ1-2, with TRBD1 matching over 8 bases. Trimming removed 2 bases from V and 2 bases from J; junction bases left unmatched: 7. The germline gives CDR1 MNHEY, CDR2 SVGAGI. This CDR3 has 16 amino acids. The CDR3 loop is CASSYPRTGRNYGYTF. For the CDR3, the DNA is TGTGCCAGCAGTTACCCTAGGACAGGGAGAAACTATGGCTACACCTTC.

This chain uses TRBV4-3 with TRBJ1-2, with D uncertain. The CDR3 has 16 amino acids. With 0 bases removed from V and 2 bases from J, the gap between germline ends came to 13 bases. Per germline, CDR1 LGHNA and CDR2 YSLEER. CDR3 loop: CASSQEAYTDNYGYTF. As DNA, the CDR3 is TGCGCCAGCAGCCAAGAAGCCTACACAGACAACTATGGCTACACCTTC.

In this sample, this clonotype turned up many times. The chain recombines TRBV7-2 with TRBJ2-7; TRBD2 aligns across 9 bases. Unmatched junction bases numbered 10, after V lost 4 bases and J lost 3 bases. The germline CDR1 and CDR2 sequences are SGHTA and FQGNSA. The length of the CDR3 is 16 residues. CDR3 nucleotide sequence: TGTGCCAGCAGCTGGCGACGCGGGGGGGCCCACTACGAGCAGTACTTC. Translated: CASSWRRGGAHYEQYF.

This clonotype has a handful of counts. The V call is TRBV10-3, the J call TRBJ2-5; D is possibly TRBD2 (7 bases). This CDR3 contains 13 residues. Trimming shortened V by 10 bases and J by 0 bases, and 12 bases separated the two germline ends. The germline gives CDR1 ENHRY, CDR2 SYGVKD. This chain's CDR3 is CASEGGDQETQYF. Written as DNA, the CDR3 is TGTGCCAGTGAGGGGGGGGACCAAGAGACCCAGTACTTC.

The rearrangement joins TRBV6-1 to TRBJ2-7, with 9 nucleotides matching TRBD2. V gave up 6 bases and J gave up 0 bases; unmatched junction bases: 6. The length of the CDR3 is 15 residues. Germline CDR1 and CDR2: MNHNS and SASEGT. DNA of the CDR3: TGTGCCAGCAGCCCGACTAGCGGCCCCTCCTACGAGCAGTACTTC. Translated: CASSPTSGPSYEQYF.

This chain connects TRBV10-3 to TRBJ1-5; no firm D call. Trimming removed 2 bases at V and 1 base at J, with 9 bases between. The germline V gene has CDR1 ENHRY and CDR2 SYGVKD. CDR3 length: 15 residues. The CDR3 loop reads CAISERRESNQPQHF. For the CDR3, the DNA is TGTGCCATCAGTGAGCGGAGAGAGAGCAATCAGCCCCAGCATTTT.

J is TRBJ1-5 and V is TRBV7-2; weak D call: TRBD1 (5 bases). This CDR3 has 16 amino acids. The germline gives CDR1 SGHTA, CDR2 FQGNSA. Trimming took off 2 bases at V and 0 bases at J, with 11 bases between the two ends. The CDR3, as DNA: TGTGCCAGCAGCTTAAGTGCAGGGATTAGCAATCAGCCCCAGCATTTT. It codes for CASSLSAGISNQPQHF.

The chain combines TRBV13 with TRBJ2-7, with 8 bases matching TRBD1. Germline values: CDR1 PRHDT, CDR2 FYEKMQ (reference sequence). The length of the CDR3 is 16 residues. V was pared by 6 bases and J by 3 bases, with 13 bases of the junction left unmatched. CDR3 bases: TGTGCCAGCAGTTATACCCCGGACAGGGACCGCTACGAGCAGTACTTC. This sequence encodes CASSYTPDRDRYEQYF.

The rearrangement links TRBV5-6 to TRBJ2-5, with D possibly being TRBD1 (5 bases). Germline lookup yields CDR1 SGHDT and CDR2 YYEEEE. V was pared by 3 bases and J by 1 base, with 16 bases between. The CDR3 extends over 16 amino acids. The CDR3, as DNA: TGTGCCAGCAGCTCCATCAGGGCTAACGCCCAAGAGACCCAGTACTTC. Translation: CASSSIRANAQETQYF.